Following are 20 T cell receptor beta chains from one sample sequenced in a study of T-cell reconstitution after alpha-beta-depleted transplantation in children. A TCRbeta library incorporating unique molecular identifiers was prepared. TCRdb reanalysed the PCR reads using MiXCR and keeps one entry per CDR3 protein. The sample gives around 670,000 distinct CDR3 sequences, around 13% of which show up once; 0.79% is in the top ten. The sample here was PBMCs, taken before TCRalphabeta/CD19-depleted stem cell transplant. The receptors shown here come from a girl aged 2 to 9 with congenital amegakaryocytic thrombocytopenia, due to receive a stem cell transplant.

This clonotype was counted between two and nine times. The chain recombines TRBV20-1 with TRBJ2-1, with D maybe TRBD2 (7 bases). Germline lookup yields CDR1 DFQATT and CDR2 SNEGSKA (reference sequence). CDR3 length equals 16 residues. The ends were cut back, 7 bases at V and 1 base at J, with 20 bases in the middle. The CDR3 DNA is TGCAGTGTAAAGGCGGGGGCTAGCGGATCCTACAATGAGCAGTTCTTC. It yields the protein CSVKAGASGSYNEQFF.

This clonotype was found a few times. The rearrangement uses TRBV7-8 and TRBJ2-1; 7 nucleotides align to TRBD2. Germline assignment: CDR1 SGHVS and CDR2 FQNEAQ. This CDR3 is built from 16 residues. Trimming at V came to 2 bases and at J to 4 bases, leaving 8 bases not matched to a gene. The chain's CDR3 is CASSLRRRELYNEQFF. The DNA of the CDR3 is TGTGCCAGCAGCTTACGTCGGCGGGAGTTGTACAATGAGCAGTTCTTC.

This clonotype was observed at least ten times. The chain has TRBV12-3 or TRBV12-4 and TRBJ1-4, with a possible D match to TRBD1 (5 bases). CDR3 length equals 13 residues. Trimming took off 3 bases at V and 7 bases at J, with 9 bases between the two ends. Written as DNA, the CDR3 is TGTGCCAGCAGTTTCGGGGCGGGTGAAAAACTGTTTTTT. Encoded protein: CASSFGAGEKLFF.

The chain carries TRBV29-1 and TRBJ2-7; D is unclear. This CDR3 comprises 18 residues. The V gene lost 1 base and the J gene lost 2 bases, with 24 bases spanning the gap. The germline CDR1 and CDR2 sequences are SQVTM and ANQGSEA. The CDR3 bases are TGCAGCGTTGAAGGAGAAGCCACACGAGCGAATGGACCCTACGAGCAGTACTTC. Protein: CSVEGEATRANGPYEQYF.

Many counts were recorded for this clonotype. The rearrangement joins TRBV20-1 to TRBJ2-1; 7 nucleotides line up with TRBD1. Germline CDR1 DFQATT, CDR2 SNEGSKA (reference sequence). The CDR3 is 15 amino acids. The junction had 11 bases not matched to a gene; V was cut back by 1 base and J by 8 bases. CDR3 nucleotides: TGCAGTGCTAGAGGGGGAAGGGGGCTATCGTATGAGCAGTTCTTC. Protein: CSARGGRGLSYEQFF.

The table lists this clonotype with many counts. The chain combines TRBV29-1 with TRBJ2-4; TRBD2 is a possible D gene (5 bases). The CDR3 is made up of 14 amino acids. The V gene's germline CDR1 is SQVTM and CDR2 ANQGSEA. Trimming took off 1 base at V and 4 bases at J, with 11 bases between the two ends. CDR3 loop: CSVEAADSKNIQYF. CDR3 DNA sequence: TGCAGCGTTGAAGCAGCGGATTCTAAAAACATTCAGTACTTC.

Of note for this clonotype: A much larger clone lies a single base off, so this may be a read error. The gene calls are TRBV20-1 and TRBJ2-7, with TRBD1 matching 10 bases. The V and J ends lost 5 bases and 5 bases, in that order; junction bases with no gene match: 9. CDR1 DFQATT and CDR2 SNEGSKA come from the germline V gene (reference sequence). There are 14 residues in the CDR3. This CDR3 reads CSAAPGQGSDEQYF. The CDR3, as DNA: TGCAGTGCTGCCCCGGGACAGGGGTCCGACGAGCAGTACTTC.

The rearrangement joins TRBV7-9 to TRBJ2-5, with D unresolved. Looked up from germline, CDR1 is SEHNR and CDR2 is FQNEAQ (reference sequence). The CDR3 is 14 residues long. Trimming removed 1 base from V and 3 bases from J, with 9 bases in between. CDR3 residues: CASSLDLAEETQYF. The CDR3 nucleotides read TGTGCCAGCAGCTTAGACCTGGCGGAAGAGACCCAGTACTTC. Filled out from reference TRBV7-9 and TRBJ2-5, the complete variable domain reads DTGVSQNPRHKITKRGQNVTFRCDPISEHNRLYWYRQTLGQGPEFLTYFQNEAQLEKSRLLSDRFSAERPKGSFSTLEIQRTEQGDSAMYLCASSLDLAEETQYFGPGTRLLVL.

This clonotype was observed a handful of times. The DNA of the CDR3 is TGTGCCAGCAGCTTGCTCAACCCCAAAGAGACCCAGTACTTC. As protein: CASSLLNPKETQYF. J is TRBJ2-5 and V is TRBV7-9; no clear D gene. V lost 3 bases and J 3 bases, leaving 11 bases between the germline ends. CDR1 SEHNR and CDR2 FQNEAQ come from the germline V gene (reference sequence). The CDR3 spans 14 residues.

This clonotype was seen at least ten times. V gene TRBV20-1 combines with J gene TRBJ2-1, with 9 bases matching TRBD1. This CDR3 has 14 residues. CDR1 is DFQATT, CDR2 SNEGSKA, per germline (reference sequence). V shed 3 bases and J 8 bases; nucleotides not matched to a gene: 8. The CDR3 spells CSASPTGGIDEQFF. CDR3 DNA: TGCAGTGCTAGTCCGACAGGGGGGATAGATGAGCAGTTCTTC.

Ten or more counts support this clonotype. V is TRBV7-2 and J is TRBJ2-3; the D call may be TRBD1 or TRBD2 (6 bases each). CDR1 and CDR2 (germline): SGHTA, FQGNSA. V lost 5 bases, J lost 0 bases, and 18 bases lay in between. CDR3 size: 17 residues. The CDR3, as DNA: TGTGCCAGCAGCCCAGAGGTAACAGGGACTAGCACAGATACGCAGTATTTT. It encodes CASSPEVTGTSTDTQYF.

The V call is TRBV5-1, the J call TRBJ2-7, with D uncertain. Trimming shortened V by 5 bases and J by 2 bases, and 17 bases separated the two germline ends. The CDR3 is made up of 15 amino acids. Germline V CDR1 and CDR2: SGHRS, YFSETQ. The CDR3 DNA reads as TGCGCCAGCAGAAATTCCCCAGGCGGAACCTACGAGCAGTACTTC. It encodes CASRNSPGGTYEQYF. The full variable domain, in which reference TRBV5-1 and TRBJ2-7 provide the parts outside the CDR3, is KAGVTQTPRYLIKTRGQQVTLSCSPISGHRSVSWYQQTPGQGLQFLFEYFSETQRNKGNFPGRFSGRQFSNSRSEMNVSTLELGDSALYLCASRNSPGGTYEQYFGPGTRLTVT.

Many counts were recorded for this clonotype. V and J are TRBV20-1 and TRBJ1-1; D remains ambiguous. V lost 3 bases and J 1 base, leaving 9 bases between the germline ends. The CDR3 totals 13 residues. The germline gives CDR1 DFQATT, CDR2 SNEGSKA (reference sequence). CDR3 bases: TGCAGTGCTAGGGTAGGGAGGAACACTGAAGCTTTCTTT. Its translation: CSARVGRNTEAFF.

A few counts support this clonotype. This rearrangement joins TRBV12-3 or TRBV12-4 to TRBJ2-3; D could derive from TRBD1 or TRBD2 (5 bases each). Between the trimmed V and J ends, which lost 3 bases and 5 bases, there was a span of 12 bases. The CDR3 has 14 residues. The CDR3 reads CASSFLGDRDTQYF. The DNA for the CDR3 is TGTGCCAGCAGTTTTCTCGGGGACCGAGATACGCAGTATTTT.

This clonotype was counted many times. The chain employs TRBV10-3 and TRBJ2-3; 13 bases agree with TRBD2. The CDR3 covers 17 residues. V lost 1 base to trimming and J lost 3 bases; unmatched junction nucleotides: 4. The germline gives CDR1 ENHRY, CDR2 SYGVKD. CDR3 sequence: CAISEWTSGRATDTQYF. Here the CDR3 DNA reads TGTGCCATCAGTGAGTGGACTAGCGGGAGAGCAACAGATACGCAGTATTTT.

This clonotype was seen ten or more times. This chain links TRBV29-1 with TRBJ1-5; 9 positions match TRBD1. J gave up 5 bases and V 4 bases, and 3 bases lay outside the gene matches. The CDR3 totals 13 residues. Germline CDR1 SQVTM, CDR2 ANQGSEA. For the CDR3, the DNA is TGCAGCGTTGGGACAGGGGCCCATCAGCCCCAGCATTTT. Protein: CSVGTGAHQPQHF.

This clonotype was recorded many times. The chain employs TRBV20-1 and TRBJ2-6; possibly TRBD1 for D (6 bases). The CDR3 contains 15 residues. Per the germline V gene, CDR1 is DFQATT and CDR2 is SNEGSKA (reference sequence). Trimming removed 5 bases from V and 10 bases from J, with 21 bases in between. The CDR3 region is CSARNDHRESNVLTF. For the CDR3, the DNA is TGCAGTGCTCGGAATGACCACAGGGAAAGTAACGTCCTGACTTTC.

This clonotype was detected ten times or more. In DNA form, the CDR3 reads TGCGCCAGCAGCACCGGACAGGGGGTTATCGATGAGCAGTTCTTC. Its protein product is CASSTGQGVIDEQFF. The genes are TRBV5-1 and TRBJ2-1; TRBD1 matches 10 bases. Germline-derived CDR1 and CDR2 are SGHRS and YFSETQ. The CDR3 is 15 amino acids. The trim removed 4 bases at V and 8 bases at J, leaving 9 bases unmatched.

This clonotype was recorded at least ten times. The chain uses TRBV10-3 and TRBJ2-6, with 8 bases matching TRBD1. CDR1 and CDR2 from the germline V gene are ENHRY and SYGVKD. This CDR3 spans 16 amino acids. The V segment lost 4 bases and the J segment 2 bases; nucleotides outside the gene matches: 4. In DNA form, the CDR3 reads TGTGCCATCAGTGGTGGGACAGGTCCTGGGGCCAACGTCCTGACTTTC. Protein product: CAISGGTGPGANVLTF.

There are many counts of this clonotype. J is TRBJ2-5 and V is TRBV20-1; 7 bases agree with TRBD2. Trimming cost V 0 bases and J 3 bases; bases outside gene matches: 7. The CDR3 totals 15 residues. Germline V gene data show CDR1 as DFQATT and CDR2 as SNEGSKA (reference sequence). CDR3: CSARDRRGGEETQYF. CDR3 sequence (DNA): TGCAGTGCTAGAGATCGCCGTGGGGGGGAAGAGACCCAGTACTTC.